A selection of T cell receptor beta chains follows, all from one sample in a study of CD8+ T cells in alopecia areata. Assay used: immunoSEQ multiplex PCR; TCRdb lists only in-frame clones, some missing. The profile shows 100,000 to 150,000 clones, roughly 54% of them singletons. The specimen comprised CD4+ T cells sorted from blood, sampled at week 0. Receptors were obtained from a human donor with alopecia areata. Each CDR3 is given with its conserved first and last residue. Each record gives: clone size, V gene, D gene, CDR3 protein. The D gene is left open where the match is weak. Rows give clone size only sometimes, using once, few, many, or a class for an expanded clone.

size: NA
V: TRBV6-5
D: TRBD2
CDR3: CASTHASSGSGEQYF

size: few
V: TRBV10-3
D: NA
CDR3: CAISGKGNTEAFF

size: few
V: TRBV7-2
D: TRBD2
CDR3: CASSRAGGRSYNEQFF

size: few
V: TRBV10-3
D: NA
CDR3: CASTTGPQGEQFF

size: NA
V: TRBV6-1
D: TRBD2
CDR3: CASNEGGHTGELFF

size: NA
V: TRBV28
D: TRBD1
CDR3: CASSLTGYGTEAFF

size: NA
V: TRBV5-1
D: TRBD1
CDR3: CASTFDRVTDTQYF

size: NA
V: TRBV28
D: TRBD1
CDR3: CASRDRDRGRWGSYNEQFF

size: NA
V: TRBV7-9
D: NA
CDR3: CASSFSGSSTEAFF

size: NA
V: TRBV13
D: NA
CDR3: CASSPAAGVAGYTF

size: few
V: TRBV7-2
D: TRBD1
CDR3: CASRYGQGNTGELFF

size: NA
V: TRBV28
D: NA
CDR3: CASSRGTTGELFF

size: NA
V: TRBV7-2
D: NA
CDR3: CASSLILGNTGELFF

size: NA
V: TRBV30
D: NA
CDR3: CAWSRSVADTQYF

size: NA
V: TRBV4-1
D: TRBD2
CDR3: CASSQGLAGTGELFF

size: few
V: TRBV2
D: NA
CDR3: CVLMGARRYEQFF

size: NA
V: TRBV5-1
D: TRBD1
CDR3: CASSPGTEPDTQYF

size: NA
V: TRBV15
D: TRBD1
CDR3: CATSREGQENTEAFF

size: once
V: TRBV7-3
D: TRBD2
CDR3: CASSTGLARDNEQFF

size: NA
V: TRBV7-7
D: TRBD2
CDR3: CASSFGLAGGLETQYF

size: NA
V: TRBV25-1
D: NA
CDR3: CASSERTAGNTEAFF

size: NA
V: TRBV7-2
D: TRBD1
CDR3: CASSLTGGTDTQYF

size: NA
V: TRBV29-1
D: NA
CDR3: CSVLGRGSYNEQFF

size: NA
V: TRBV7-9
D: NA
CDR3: CASSLRWENTEAFF

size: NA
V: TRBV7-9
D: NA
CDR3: CASSFNRYEQYF

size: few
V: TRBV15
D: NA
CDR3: CATSTDEYEQYF

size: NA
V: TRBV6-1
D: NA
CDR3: CASSEQGEHLPSGNTIYF

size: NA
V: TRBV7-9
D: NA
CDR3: CASSFAGNTEAFF

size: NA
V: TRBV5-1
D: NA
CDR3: CASSLDGNSNQPQHF

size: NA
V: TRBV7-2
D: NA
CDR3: CASSLGRTYGYTF

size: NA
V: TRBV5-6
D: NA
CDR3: CASSLRETQYF

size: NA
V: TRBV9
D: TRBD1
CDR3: CASSAGGTGKNIQYF

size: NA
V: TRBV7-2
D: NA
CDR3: CASRAGSETQYF

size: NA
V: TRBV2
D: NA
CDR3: CASSEPRGRYNSPLHF

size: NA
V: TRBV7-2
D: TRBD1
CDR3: CASSSSSQGVYEQYF

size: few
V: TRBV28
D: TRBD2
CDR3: CASSLLAGGGTQYF

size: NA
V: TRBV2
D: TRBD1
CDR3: CASTMTGRNTEAFF

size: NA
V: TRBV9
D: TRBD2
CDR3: CASSPTLAGITDTQYF

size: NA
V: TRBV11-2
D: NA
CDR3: CASSLAHLRNEQFF

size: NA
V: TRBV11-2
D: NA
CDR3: CASSLGLDTDTQYF

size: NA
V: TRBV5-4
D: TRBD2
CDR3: CASSPGTSQSTDTQYF

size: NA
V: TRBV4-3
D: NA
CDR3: CASSQDRGFEAFF

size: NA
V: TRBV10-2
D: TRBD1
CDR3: CASSPGQGETQYF

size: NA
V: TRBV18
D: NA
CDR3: CASSALVEQFF

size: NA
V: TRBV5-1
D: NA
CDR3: CASSFSSGENTEAFF

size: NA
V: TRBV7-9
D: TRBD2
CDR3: CASSLAKASGREGEETQYF

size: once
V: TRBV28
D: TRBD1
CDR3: CASLGQGAPGLFF

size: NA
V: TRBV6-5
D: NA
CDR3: CASSYWGSSGSYGYTF

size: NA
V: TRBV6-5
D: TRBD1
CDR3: CASSYDRGLNTEAFF